What follows is one T cell receptor beta chain and its context. Antigen specificity is unknown. The record originates from a study of cytomegalovirus exposure and HLA in healthy donors. Study-level results: There were a few CMV-associated chains whose specificity for CMV antigens was confirmed in vitro.

The PCR had 60 Vbeta and 13 Jbeta primers. Some clones are missing from TCRdb's copy, which holds only in-frame ones; the method was immunoSEQ multiplex PCR. The data hold 100,000 to 150,000 clones, with around 82% observed a single time. This CDR3 is built from 16 residues. CDR1 is GTSNPN and CDR2 is SVGIG in the germline V gene (reference sequence). Trimming left V 7 bases short and J 3 bases short, with 24 bases between. The receptor was derived from a woman between 40 and 50 years old in good health and CMV-seropositive. Specimen: PBMCs. The V call is TRBV30, the J call TRBJ1-1; tentatively, D is TRBD1 (5 bases). Written as DNA, the CDR3 is TGTGCCTCCTGGGAGGGGTGGGAAAAAAAGGACACTGAAGCTTTCTTT. It specifies CASWEGWEKKDTEAFF.